This is a list of T cell receptor beta chains from one sample in a study of blood T cells in healthy people across ages. TCRdb reprocessed the 5' RACE reads with MiXCR, giving one entry per CDR3 protein. This table holds roughly 800,000 distinct CDR3 sequences, 55% to 70% found once. The sample was blood. These receptors were obtained from a man aged 30 to 45 in good health. Both conserved end residues are part of each CDR3. D genes are given only for firm matches. Part of the rows lack a size; the others show once, few, many or a class for expanded clones.

clone_size,j_call,d_call,v_call,cdr3_nt,cdr3_aa
.,TRBJ2-7,.,TRBV7-8,TGTGCCAGCAGCTTTGATCCCCTGGCGCCCAGTGCCTCCTACGAGCAGTACTTC,CASSFDPLAPSASYEQYF
few,TRBJ2-1,.,TRBV29-1,TGCAGCGTTGTCGGCGGGATCCTCTCCTACAATGAGCAGTTCTTC,CSVVGGILSYNEQFF
.,TRBJ2-7,.,TRBV7-8,TGTGCCAGCAGCTTATTGGGCTCGAATCGCTACGAGCAGTACTTC,CASSLLGSNRYEQYF
.,TRBJ2-7,.,TRBV6-2/TRBV6-3,TGTGCCAGCAGTTACGTTTTAGGGGATTACTCCCACGAGCAGTACTTC,CASSYVLGDYSHEQYF
.,TRBJ1-2,TRBD1,TRBV6-6,TGTGCCAGCAGTTACTCGGCCGGACAGGGGGCTAACTATGGCTACACCTTC,CASSYSAGQGANYGYTF
.,TRBJ2-2,.,TRBV7-2,TGTGCCAGCAGCCCCCGGGCAGCCACCGGGGAGCTGTTTTTT,CASSPRAATGELFF
.,TRBJ2-5,TRBD2,TRBV11-1,TGTGCCAGCAGCACCCAGATGGGAGGGGAGACCCAGTACTTC,CASSTQMGGETQYF
.,TRBJ1-2,.,TRBV20-1,TGCAGTGCTAGACGGGGGGCGGGGGGCTACACCTTC,CSARRGAGGYTF
.,TRBJ2-1,TRBD2,TRBV5-1,TGCGCCAGCAGCTTGGGTGTTCTAGCGGGTTACAATGAGCAGTTCTTC,CASSLGVLAGYNEQFF
.,TRBJ2-6,.,TRBV6-5,TGTGCCAGCACGGAGGGCCTCTCTGGGGCCAACGTCCTGACTTTC,CASTEGLSGANVLTF
.,TRBJ2-1,TRBD2,TRBV10-3,TGTGCCATCAGTGAGTCGATTACTAGCGGGGGGCCCCACCTTCAAGAGACCCAGTTCTTC,CAISESITSGGPHLQETQFF
.,TRBJ1-1,.,TRBV20-1,TGCAGTGCTGGTTCGGGGCGGACCGAAGCTTTCTTT,CSAGSGRTEAFF
.,TRBJ2-5,.,TRBV12-3/TRBV12-4,TGTGCCAGCAGACCGGACCGAAGACCCCAGTACTTC,CASRPDRRPQYF
many,TRBJ2-5,.,TRBV28,TGTGCCAGCAGTTTCCGGGTTCAAGAGACCCAGTACTTC,CASSFRVQETQYF
once,TRBJ2-7,.,TRBV7-8,TGTGCCAGCAGCTTAGGGAATTCGGCAGCCTACGAGCAGTACTTC,CASSLGNSAAYEQYF
few,TRBJ2-1,.,TRBV28,TGTGCCAGCAGACTACTATACAATGAGCAGTTCTTC,CASRLLYNEQFF
.,TRBJ2-2,.,TRBV4-1,TGCGCCAGCAGCCCCCGGTCCGGGAGCAAGGCGAACACCGGGGAGCTGTTTTTT,CASSPRSGSKANTGELFF
once,TRBJ2-5,TRBD2,TRBV20-1,TGCAGTGCTAGAGATCGGACTAGCGGGAGTTTCGGTGAGCAGTACTTC,CSARDRTSGSFGEQYF